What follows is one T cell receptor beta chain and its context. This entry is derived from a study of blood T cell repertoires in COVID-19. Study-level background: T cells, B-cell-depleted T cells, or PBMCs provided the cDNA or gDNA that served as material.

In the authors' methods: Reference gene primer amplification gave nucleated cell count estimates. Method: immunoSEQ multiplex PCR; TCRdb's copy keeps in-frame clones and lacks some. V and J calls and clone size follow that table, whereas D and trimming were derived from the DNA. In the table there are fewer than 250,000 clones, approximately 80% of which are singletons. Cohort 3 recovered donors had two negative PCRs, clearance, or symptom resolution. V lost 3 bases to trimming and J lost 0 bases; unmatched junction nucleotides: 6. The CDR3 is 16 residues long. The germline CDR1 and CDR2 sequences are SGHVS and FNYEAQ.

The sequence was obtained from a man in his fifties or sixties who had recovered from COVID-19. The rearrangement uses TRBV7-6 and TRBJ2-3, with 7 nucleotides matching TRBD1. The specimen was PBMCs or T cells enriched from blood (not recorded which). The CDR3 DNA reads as TGTGCCAGCAGCTTGGGGACAGCGATAAGCACAGATACGCAGTATTTT. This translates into CASSLGTAISTDTQYF. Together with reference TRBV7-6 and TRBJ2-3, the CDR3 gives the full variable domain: GAGVSQSPRYKVTKRGQDVALRCDPISGHVSLYWYRQALGQGPEFLTYFNYEAQQDKSGLPNDRFSAERPEGSISTLTIQRTEQRDSAMYRCASSLGTAISTDTQYFGPGTRLTVL.